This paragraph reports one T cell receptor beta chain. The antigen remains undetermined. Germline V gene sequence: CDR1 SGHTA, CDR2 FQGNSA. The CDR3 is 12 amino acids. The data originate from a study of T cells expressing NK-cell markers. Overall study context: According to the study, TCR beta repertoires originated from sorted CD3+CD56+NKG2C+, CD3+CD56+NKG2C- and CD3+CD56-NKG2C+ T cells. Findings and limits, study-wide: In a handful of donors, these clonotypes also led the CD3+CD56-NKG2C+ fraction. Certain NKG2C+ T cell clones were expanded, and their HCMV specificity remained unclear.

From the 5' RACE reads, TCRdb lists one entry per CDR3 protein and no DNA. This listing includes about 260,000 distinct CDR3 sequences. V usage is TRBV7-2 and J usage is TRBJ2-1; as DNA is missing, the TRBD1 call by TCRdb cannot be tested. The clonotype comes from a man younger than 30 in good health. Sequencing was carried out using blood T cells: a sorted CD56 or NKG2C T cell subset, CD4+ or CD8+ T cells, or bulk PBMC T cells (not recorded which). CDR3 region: CASSFSQGEQFF.